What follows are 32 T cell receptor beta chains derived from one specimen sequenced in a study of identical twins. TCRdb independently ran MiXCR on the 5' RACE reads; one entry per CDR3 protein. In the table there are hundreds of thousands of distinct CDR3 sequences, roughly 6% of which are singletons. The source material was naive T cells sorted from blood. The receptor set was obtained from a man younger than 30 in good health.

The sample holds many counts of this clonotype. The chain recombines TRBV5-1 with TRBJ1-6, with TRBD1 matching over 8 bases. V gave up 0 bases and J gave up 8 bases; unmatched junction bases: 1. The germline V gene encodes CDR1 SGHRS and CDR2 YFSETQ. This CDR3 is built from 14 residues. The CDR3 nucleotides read TGCGCCAGCAGCTTGGCACAGGGGGATTCACCCCTCCACTTT. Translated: CASSLAQGDSPLHF. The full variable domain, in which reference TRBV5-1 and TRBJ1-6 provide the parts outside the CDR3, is KAGVTQTPRYLIKTRGQQVTLSCSPISGHRSVSWYQQTPGQGLQFLFEYFSETQRNKGNFPGRFSGRQFSNSRSEMNVSTLELGDSALYLCASSLAQGDSPLHFGNGTRLTVT.

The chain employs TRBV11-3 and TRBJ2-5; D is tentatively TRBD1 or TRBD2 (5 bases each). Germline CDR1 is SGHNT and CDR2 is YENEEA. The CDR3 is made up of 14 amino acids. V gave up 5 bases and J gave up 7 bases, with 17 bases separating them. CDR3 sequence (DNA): TGTGCCAGCAGCCCGCCTGGAAGGGACGGGACCCAGTACTTC. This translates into CASSPPGRDGTQYF.

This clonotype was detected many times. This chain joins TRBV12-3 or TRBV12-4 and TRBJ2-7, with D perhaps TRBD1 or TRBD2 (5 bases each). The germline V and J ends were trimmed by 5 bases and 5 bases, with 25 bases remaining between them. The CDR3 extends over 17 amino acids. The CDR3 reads CASSINRPGRRKDEQYF. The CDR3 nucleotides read TGTGCCAGCAGTATAAACCGCCCGGGACGGAGAAAGGACGAGCAGTACTTC.

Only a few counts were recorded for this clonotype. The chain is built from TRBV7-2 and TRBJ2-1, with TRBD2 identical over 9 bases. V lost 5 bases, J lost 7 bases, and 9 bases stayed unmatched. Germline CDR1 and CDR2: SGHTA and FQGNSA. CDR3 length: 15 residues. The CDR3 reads CASSLGSGSWNEQFF. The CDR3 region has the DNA TGTGCCAGCAGCCTAGGTAGCGGGAGTTGGAATGAGCAGTTCTTC.

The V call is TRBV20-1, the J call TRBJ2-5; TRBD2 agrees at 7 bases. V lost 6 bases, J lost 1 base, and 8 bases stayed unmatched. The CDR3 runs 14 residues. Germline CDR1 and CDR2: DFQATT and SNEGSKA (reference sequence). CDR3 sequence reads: CSAGTGLTQETQYF. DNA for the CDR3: TGCAGTGCCGGAACGGGACTAACCCAAGAGACCCAGTACTTC.

The DNA of the CDR3 is TGTGCCAGCAGCCGCCGGCCGGGGTGGGAAACTGAAGCTTTCTTT. Translated, it gives CASSRRPGWETEAFF. This rearrangement joins TRBV7-6 to TRBJ1-1; D call uncertain. The CDR3 extends over 15 amino acids. Germline CDR1 is SGHVS and CDR2 is FNYEAQ. V lost 5 bases, J lost 5 bases, and 18 bases lay in between.

Here the CDR3 DNA reads TGTGCCAGCAGCCTCTTACCCGGGACGGTGGAAGAGACCCAGTACTTC. Its protein product is CASSLLPGTVEETQYF. This rearrangement joins TRBV7-2 to TRBJ2-5, with D possibly called TRBD1 or TRBD2 (5 bases each). V lost 5 bases and J lost 3, with 19 bases in between. The CDR3 consists of 16 residues. Germline V gene sequence: CDR1 SGHTA, CDR2 FQGNSA.

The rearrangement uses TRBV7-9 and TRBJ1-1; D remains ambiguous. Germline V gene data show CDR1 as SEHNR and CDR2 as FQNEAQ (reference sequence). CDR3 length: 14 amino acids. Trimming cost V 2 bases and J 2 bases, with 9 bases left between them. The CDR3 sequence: CASSLKSHNTEAFF. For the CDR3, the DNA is TGTGCCAGCAGCTTAAAATCACATAACACTGAAGCTTTCTTT.

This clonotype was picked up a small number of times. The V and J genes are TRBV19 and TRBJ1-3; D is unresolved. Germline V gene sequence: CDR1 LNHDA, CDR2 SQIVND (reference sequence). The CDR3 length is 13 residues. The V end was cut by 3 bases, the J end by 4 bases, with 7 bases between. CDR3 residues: CASSIETGNTIYF. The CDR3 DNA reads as TGTGCCAGTAGTATTGAGACCGGAAACACCATATATTTT.

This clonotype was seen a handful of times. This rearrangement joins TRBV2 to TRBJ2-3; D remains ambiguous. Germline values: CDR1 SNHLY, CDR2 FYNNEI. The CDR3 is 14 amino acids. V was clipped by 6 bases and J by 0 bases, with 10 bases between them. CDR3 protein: CASSVLSSTDTQYF. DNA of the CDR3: TGTGCCAGCAGCGTCTTGTCTAGCACAGATACGCAGTATTTT.

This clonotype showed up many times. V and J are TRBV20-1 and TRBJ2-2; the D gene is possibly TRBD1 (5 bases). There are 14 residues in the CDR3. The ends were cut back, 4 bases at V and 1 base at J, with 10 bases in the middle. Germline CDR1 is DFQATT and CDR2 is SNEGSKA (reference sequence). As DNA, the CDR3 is TGCAGTGCTAAGGGGTCACTGAACACCGGGGAGCTGTTTTTT. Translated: CSAKGSLNTGELFF.

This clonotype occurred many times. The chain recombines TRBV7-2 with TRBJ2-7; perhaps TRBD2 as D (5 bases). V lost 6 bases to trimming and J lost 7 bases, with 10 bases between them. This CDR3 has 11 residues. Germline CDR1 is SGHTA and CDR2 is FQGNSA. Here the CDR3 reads CASSFGGEQYF. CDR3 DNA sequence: TGTGCCAGCAGTTTCGGAGGTGAGCAGTACTTC.

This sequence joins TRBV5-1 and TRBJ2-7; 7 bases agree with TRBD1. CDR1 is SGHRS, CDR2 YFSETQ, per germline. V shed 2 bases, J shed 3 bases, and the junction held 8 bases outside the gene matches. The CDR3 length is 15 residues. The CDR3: CASSFRDSFNYEQYF. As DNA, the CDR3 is TGCGCCAGCAGCTTTCGGGACAGCTTCAACTACGAGCAGTACTTC.

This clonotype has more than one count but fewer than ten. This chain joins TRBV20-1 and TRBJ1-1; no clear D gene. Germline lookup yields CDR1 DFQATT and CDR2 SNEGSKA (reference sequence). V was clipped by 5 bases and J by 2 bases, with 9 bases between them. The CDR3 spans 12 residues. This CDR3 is CSAQERNTEAFF. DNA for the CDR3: TGCAGTGCTCAGGAGCGAAACACTGAAGCTTTCTTT.

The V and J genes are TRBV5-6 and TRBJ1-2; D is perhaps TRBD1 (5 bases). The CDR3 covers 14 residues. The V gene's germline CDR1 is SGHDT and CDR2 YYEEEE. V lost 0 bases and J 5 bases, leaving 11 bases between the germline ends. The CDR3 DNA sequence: TGTGCCAGCAGCTTGGACGGCAGGGAGTATGGCTACACCTTC. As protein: CASSLDGREYGYTF.

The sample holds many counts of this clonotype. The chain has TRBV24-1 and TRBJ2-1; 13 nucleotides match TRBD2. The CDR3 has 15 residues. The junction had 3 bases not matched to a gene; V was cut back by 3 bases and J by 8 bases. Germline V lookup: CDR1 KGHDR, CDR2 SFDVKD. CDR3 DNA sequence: TGTGCCACCAGTGATCGGACTAGCGGGAGTGATGAGCAGTTCTTC. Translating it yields CATSDRTSGSDEQFF.

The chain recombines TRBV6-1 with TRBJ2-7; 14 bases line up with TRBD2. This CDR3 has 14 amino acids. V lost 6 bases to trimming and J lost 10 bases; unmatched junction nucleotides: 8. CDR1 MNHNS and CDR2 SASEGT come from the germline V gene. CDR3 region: CASRASGTSGSQYV. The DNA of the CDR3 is TGTGCCAGCAGGGCCTCCGGGACTAGCGGGAGCCAGTACGTC.

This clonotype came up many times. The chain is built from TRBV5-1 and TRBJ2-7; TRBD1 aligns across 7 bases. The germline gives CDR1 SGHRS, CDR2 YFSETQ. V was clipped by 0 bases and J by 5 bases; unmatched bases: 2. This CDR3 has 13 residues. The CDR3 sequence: CASSLGQGDEQYF. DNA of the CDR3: TGCGCCAGCAGCTTGGGACAGGGAGACGAGCAGTACTTC.

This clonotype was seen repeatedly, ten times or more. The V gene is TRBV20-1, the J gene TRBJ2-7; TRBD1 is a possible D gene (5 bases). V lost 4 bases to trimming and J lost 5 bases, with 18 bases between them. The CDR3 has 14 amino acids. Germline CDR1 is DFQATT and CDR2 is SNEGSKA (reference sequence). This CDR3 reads CSATGMGNVNEQYF. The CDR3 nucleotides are TGCAGTGCTACAGGGATGGGGAATGTCAACGAGCAGTACTTC.

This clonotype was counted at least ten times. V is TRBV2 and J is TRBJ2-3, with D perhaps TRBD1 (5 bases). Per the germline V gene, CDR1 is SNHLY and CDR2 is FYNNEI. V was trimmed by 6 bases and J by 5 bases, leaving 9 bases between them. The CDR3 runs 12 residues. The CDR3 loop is CASSRRGDTQYF. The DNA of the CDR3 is TGTGCCAGCAGCCGTAGGGGAGATACGCAGTATTTT. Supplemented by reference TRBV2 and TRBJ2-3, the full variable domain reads EPEVTQTPSHQVTQMGQEVILRCVPISNHLYFYWYRQILGQKVEFLVSFYNNEISEKSEIFDDQFSVERPDGSNFTLKIRSTKLEDSAMYFCASSRRGDTQYFGPGTRLTVL.

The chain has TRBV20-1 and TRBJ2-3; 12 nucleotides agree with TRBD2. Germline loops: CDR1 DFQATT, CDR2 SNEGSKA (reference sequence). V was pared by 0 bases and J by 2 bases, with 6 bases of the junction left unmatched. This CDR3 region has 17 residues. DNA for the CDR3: TGCAGTGCTAGAGATCCATGGACTAGCGGGAACACAGATACGCAGTATTTT. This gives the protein CSARDPWTSGNTDTQYF.

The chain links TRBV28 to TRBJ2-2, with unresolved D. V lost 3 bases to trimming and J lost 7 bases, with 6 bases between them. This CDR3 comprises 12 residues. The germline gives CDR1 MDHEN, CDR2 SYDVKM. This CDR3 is CASSFRNGELFF. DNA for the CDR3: TGTGCCAGCAGTTTCAGAAACGGGGAGCTGTTTTTT.

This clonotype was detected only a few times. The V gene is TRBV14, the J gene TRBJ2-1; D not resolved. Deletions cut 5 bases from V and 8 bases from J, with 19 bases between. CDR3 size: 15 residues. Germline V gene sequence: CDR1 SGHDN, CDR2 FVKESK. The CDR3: CASSEVSDPRHEQFF. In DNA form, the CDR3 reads TGTGCCAGCAGCGAAGTTTCGGACCCAAGACATGAGCAGTTCTTC.

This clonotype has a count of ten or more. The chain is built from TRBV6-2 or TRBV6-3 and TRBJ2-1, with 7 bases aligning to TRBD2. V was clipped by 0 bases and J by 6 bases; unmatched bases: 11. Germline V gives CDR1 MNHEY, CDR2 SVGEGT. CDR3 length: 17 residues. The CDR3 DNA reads TGTGCCAGCAGTTACTCGATTGGGCGGGAGCCCCTCAATGAGCAGTTCTTC. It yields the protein CASSYSIGREPLNEQFF.

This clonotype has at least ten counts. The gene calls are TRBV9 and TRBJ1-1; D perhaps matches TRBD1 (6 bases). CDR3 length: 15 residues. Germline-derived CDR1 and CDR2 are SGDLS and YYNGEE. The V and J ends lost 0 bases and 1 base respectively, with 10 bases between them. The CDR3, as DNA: TGTGCCAGCAGCGTAGGCGCGGGGGCGAACACTGAAGCTTTCTTT. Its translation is CASSVGAGANTEAFF.

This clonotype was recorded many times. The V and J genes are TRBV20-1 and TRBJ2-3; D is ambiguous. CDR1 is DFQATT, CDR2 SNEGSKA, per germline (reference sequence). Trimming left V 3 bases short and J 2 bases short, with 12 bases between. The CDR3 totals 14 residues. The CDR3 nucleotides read TGCAGTGCTAGTCCCGTAAAGGTCACAGATACGCAGTATTTT. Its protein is CSASPVKVTDTQYF.

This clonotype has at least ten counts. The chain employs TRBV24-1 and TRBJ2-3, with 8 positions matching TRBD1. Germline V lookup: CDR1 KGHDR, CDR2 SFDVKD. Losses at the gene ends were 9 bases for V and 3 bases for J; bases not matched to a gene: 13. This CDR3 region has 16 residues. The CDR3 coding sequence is TGTGCCACCGGTAAGGCAGGGGGCGGTGGGACAGATACGCAGTATTTT. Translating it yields CATGKAGGGGTDTQYF.

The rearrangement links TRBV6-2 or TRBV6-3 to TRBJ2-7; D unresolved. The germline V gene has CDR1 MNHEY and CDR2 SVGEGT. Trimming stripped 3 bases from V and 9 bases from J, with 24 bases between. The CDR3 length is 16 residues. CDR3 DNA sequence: TGTGCCAGCAGTTATTCCCTCTCGAAAGTACTCCAAGGGCAGTACTTC. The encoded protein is CASSYSLSKVLQGQYF.

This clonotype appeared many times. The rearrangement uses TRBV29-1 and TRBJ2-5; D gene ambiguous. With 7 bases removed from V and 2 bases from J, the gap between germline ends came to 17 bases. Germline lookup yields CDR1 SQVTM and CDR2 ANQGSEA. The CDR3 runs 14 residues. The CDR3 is CSADRPDIQETQYF. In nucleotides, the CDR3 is TGCAGCGCTGACCGACCAGATATACAAGAGACCCAGTACTTC. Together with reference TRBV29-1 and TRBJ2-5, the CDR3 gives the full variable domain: SAVISQKPSRDICQRGTSLTIQCQVDSQVTMMFWYRQQPGQSLTLIATANQGSEATYESGFVIDKFPISRPNLTFSTLTVSNMSPEDSSIYLCSADRPDIQETQYFGPGTRLLVL.

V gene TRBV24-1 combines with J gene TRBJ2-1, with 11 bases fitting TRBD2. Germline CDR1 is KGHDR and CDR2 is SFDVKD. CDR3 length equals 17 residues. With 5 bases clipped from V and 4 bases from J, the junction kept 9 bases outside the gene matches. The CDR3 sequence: CATSGSGTSGDYNEQFF. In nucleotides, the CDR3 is TGTGCCACCAGTGGTTCCGGGACTAGCGGAGATTACAATGAGCAGTTCTTC.

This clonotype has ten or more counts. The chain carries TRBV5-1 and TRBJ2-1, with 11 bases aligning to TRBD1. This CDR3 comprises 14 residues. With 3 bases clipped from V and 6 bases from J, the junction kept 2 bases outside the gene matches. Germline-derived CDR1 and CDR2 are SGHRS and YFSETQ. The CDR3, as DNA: TGCGCCAGCAGCTCCGGGACAGGGGGCAATGAGCAGTTCTTC. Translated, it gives CASSSGTGGNEQFF. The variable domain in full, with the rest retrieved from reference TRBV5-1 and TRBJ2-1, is KAGVTQTPRYLIKTRGQQVTLSCSPISGHRSVSWYQQTPGQGLQFLFEYFSETQRNKGNFPGRFSGRQFSNSRSEMNVSTLELGDSALYLCASSSGTGGNEQFFGPGTRLTVL.

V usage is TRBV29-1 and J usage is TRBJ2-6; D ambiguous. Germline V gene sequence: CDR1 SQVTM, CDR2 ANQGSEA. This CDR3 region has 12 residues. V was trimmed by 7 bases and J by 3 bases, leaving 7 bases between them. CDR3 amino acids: CSAEYGANVLTF. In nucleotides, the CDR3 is TGCAGCGCGGAGTATGGGGCCAACGTCCTGACTTTC.